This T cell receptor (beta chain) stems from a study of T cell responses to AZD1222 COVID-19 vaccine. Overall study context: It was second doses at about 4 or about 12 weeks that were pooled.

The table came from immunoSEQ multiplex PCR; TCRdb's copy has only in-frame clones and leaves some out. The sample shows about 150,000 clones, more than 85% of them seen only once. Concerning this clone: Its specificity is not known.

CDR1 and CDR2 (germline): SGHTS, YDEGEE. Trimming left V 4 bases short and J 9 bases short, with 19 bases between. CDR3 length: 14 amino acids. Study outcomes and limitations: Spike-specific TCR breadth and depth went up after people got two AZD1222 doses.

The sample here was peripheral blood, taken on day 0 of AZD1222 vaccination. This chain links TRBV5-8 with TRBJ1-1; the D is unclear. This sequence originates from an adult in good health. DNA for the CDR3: TGTGCCAGCAGCCCCCGATTTCGAGGGCGCCAAGCTTTCTTT. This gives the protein CASSPRFRGRQAFF.